Following are 9 T cell receptor beta chains from one sample sequenced in a study of radiotherapy plus CTLA-4 blockade in lung cancer. Some clones are missing from TCRdb's copy, which holds only in-frame ones; the method was immunoSEQ multiplex PCR. The table records fewer than 95,000 clones, roughly 85% of them present only once. Sequenced here: peripheral blood, sampled from a patient treated with radiotherapy plus ipilimumab. Source of these receptors: a human donor with non-small cell lung cancer who had stable disease on radiotherapy plus ipilimumab.

This clone was observed a single time. The chain is built from TRBV2 and TRBJ1-5, with TRBD1 as a possible D gene (5 bases). CDR1 is SNHLY and CDR2 is FYNNEI in the germline V gene. The V gene lost 4 bases and the J gene lost 4 bases, with 17 bases spanning the gap. This CDR3 spans 16 amino acids. The CDR3: CASSVYGTPGNQPQHF. The CDR3, as DNA: TGTGCCAGCAGTGTCTACGGGACTCCTGGAAATCAGCCCCAGCATTTT.

The CDR3 DNA sequence: TGTGCCAGCTGGGGAGCGGGCGGTCGGGAGACCCAGTACTTC. Protein: CASWGAGGRETQYF. The V gene is TRBV6-6, the J gene TRBJ2-5; a weak D match, TRBD2 (6 bases). The CDR3 sequence is 14 residues long. Germline V gene lookup returns CDR1 MNHNY and CDR2 SVGAGI (reference sequence). V lost 8 bases and J lost 5, with 18 bases in between.

The gene calls are TRBV11-3 and TRBJ2-1; maybe TRBD1 (5 bases). There are 14 residues in the CDR3. In germline, CDR1 is SGHNT, CDR2 YENEEA. Trimming removed 1 base at V and 6 bases at J, with 10 bases between. The CDR3 loop reads CASSLGGPANEQFF. CDR3 nucleotides: TGTGCCAGCAGCTTAGGGGGCCCTGCCAATGAGCAGTTCTTC.

The chain recombines TRBV28 with TRBJ2-7, with 7 nucleotides matching TRBD1. The CDR3 runs 15 residues. V was clipped by 9 bases and J by 5 bases; unmatched bases: 16. Germline V gene sequence: CDR1 MDHEN, CDR2 SYDVKM. The DNA of the CDR3 is TGTGCCAGTCATCCCAGTAGACAGGGCTTCAACGAGCAGTACTTC. Protein product: CASHPSRQGFNEQYF. The full variable domain, in which reference TRBV28 and TRBJ2-7 provide the parts outside the CDR3, is DVKVTQSSRYLVKRTGEKVFLECVQDMDHENMFWYRQDPGLGLRLIYFSYDVKMKEKGDIPEGYSVSREKKERFSLILESASTNQTSMYLCASHPSRQGFNEQYFGPGTRLTVT.

This clone was observed a handful of times. The gene calls are TRBV7-9 and TRBJ1-4; D might be TRBD1 (5 bases). This CDR3 has 12 amino acids. In germline, CDR1 is SEHNR, CDR2 FQNEAQ (reference sequence). V was shortened by 8 bases and J by 7 bases, with 11 bases between the two germline ends. This CDR3 is CASGTAGEKLFF. The DNA of the CDR3 is TGTGCCAGCGGGACCGCCGGTGAAAAACTGTTTTTT.

The chain has TRBV5-1 and TRBJ1-2, with 8 bases that match TRBD1. CDR1 is SGHRS and CDR2 is YFSETQ in the germline V gene. The CDR3 runs to 17 residues. Germline trimming cut 0 bases from V and 8 bases from J; bases unmatched to any gene: 15. The CDR3 region is CASSLVGQGVTSWGYTF. The CDR3 DNA is TGCGCCAGCAGCTTGGTAGGACAGGGAGTAACGAGTTGGGGCTACACCTTC.

The chain combines TRBV6-1 with TRBJ2-1; 7 bases line up with TRBD1. Germline V gives CDR1 MNHNS, CDR2 SASEGT. The trim removed 2 bases at V and 7 bases at J, leaving 5 bases unmatched. The CDR3 is made up of 14 amino acids. The CDR3 nucleotides are TGTGCCAGCAGTGAACCGACAGGGCGGAATGAGCAGTTCTTC. Amino acid sequence: CASSEPTGRNEQFF.

The chain recombines TRBV18 with TRBJ1-1; D is unresolved. With 5 bases removed from V and 4 bases from J, the gap between germline ends came to 8 bases. This CDR3 spans 12 amino acids. Germline V CDR1 and CDR2: KGHSH, LQKENI. This chain's CDR3 is CASSSYSTEAFF. The CDR3 DNA follows: TGTGCCAGCTCATCCTATAGCACTGAAGCTTTCTTT. The variable domain in full, with the rest retrieved from reference TRBV18 and TRBJ1-1, is NAGVMQNPRHLVRRRGQEARLRCSPMKGHSHVYWYRQLPEEGLKFMVYLQKENIIDESGMPKERFSAEFPKEGPSILRIQQVVRGDSAAYFCASSSYSTEAFFGQGTRLTVV.

The chain employs TRBV27 and TRBJ2-3; D is undetermined. CDR3 length: 15 residues. The germline CDR1 and CDR2 sequences are MNHEY and SMNVEV (reference sequence). V dropped 3 bases and J dropped 1 base, with 11 bases sitting between them. This CDR3 is CASSFLAKRTDTQYF. CDR3 DNA: TGTGCCAGCAGTTTTCTGGCGAAGCGCACAGATACGCAGTATTTT.